This T cell receptor (beta chain) emerged from a study of cytomegalovirus exposure and HLA in healthy donors. This CDR3 has 17 residues. V shed 2 bases and J 0 bases; nucleotides not matched to a gene: 7. Germline V CDR1 and CDR2: LGHNT, FRNRAP. Study results and caveats: Several V segments, TRBV6-2 and TRBV6-3 among them, could not be told apart and were dropped.

Concerning this clone: Its antigen is undetermined.

The PCR used 60 Vbeta and 13 Jbeta primers. Profiled with immunoSEQ multiplex PCR; TCRdb holds only in-frame clones, not every one. Found here are under 200,000 clones, 80% to 85% of them singletons; the top ten hold about 0.25%. The sequenced material came from PBMCs. The source is a boy younger than 18 in good health and CMV-seronegative. The chain is built from TRBV12-5 and TRBJ1-2, with 9 positions matching TRBD1. CDR3 residues: CASGLLLGQGTNYGYTF. DNA for the CDR3: TGTGCTAGTGGTTTGCTCCTAGGACAGGGGACTAACTATGGCTACACCTTC.